Shown below are 2 T cell receptor beta chains from a single sample sequenced in a study of T cells after yellow fever vaccination. One entry per CDR3 protein, called by TCRdb with MiXCR from the 5' RACE reads. The repertoire holds tens of thousands of distinct CDR3 sequences, 7.7% seen once, with around 45% in the top ten. Sequences were derived from CD8+ T cells sorted from PBMCs, sampled on the day of the yellow fever booster vaccination. These receptor sequences come from a man younger than 45 who received the YFV17D yellow fever vaccine.

This clonotype was observed many times. The genes are TRBV10-3 and TRBJ1-1, with 7 bases fitting TRBD1. The ends lost 6 bases at V and 1 base at J; junction bases unmatched: 8. This CDR3 comprises 15 residues. Looked up from germline, CDR1 is ENHRY and CDR2 is SYGVKD. DNA of the CDR3: TGTGCCATCAGGAATCCCGGGACAGCGAACACTGAAGCTTTCTTT. Translation gives CAIRNPGTANTEAFF.

On this clonotype: This clone may be a read error of a much larger clone one base away. This chain joins TRBV3-1 and TRBJ2-2; no reliable D call. Germline V gene data show CDR1 as LGHDT and CDR2 as YNNKEL (reference sequence). This CDR3 has 15 residues. The CDR3 sequence is CASSQDSTPTWELFF. For the CDR3, the DNA is TGTGCCAGCAGCCAAGATTCCACCCCCACCTGGGAGCTGTTTTTT.